This TCR beta chain was identified in a study of cytomegalovirus exposure and HLA in healthy donors (dated by TCRdb to between 2016 and 2019). Describing the broader study: An earlier analysis of some 600 of the donors reported 276 Gb of sequence data and some 110 million unique TCR beta sequences obtained from some 170 million T cells. Of the approximately 400 genotyped donors, approximately 80% were placed in the genetic ancestry cluster associated with self-reported Caucasian donors. Among about 410 genotyped donors of the cohort, an average of about 220,000 unique TCR beta nucleotide sequences was sequenced per donor, of which roughly 17% were non-productive. HLA typing covered class I and class II loci at four-digit resolution. Genome-wide SNP genotypes for about 55% of the roughly 670 donors were used in a later genetic analysis, which treated that subset as a discovery cohort. An early release covering roughly 640 HLA-typed donors comprised roughly 300 gigabases of sequencing data and 85 million to 100 million unique TCR sequences. Donor age, sex, ethnicity and CMV serostatus were compiled together with the repertoire data. To decide whether each TCR beta V gene segment behaved as functional or pseudogenic, an earlier analysis of several hundred of the donors relied on high-throughput TCR beta sequencing. Every discovery cohort repertoire had been produced on one sequencing platform. In a later analysis, previously published TCR beta repertoires from fewer than 750 donors were re-analyzed and high-resolution HLA genotyping was added so that TCR occurrence patterns could be studied. About five DR-DQ haplotypes were treated as single units for association and clustering because of strong linkage in the cohort. Besides the first cohort of 500 to 700 subjects, a separate validation cohort made up of roughly 130 different subjects was used. The number of donors typed differed by locus, with about 629-630 for A, B, C, DRB1 and DQB1, roughly 520 for DQA1, over 600 for DPA1, and some 440 for DPB1. High-throughput TCR immunosequencing, statistical association of individual TCRs with disease status, and machine learning were combined to predict cytomegalovirus infection status. The study aimed to test whether cataloging public T cell receptors could reveal signatures of past pathogen exposure. Rather than drawing on any new phenotypic data, the later analysis identified candidate immune exposures from TCR beta sequences and the way those sequences occurred across donors. Using immunosequencing, the study profiled T cell repertoires from some 670 subjects and related those repertoires to cytomegalovirus serostatus. Broad study findings and their caveats: It was suggested by the authors that the approach could potentially be generalized to other disease states and immunological phenotypes. The classifier was reported to diagnose cytomegalovirus status with high specificity and sensitivity in both the original and validation cohorts. In an earlier analysis of fewer than 750 of the donors, most TCR beta V segments were observed in productive rearrangements about 87% or about 30% of the time, broadly matching IMGT annotations. Because HLA typing was unavailable for some donors at each locus, only the typed subset was used in association tests. Only TCR beta chains were sequenced in this cohort, and the absence of alpha or paired-chain data limited detectable features. Several of the top co-occurrence clusters appeared to be linked to parvovirus B19, influenza, CMV and Epstein-Barr virus, according to a later analysis. According to a later genetic analysis, donors in an Asian-associated ancestry cluster had fewer N-insertions in productive TCRs than the approximately 700-donor mean. A few of the identified cytomegalovirus-associated TCR beta chains were confirmed in vitro to be specific for cytomegalovirus antigens. Over 15 rarely observed V segments, including chromosome 9 orphons, were excluded from the earlier analysis of several hundred of the donors because counts were too low. Most TCR sequences were observed very rarely across donors, whereas some public TCRs were present in many individuals. According to a later analysis, TCR association rates differed among HLA loci, with DRB1 alleles showing the most associated TCRs and HLA-C alleles showing the fewest. Strong co-occurrence of HLA alleles, especially DR and DQ, made assigning TCR associations to individual alleles difficult. In the study, some 180 TCR beta chains were listed as associated with cytomegalovirus. For the cohort, immune exposure information was limited to CMV serostatus. Correlated functional status among segregating V segments might be attributable to linkage disequilibrium, but an unknown experimental factor could not be ruled out. Presence/absence analyses assumed roughly uniform sequencing depth across donors, an assumption that may not hold. In a later analysis, HLA-associated TCR beta chains were found to be more clonally expanded and to have lower generation probabilities than equally common non-associated chains. Most CMV-associated TCR beta chains appeared to be HLA-restricted in a later analysis, and the HLA associations seemed to be driven largely by CMV exposure. The 87-base-pair reads could not distinguish some IMGT-functional V segments, including TRBV6-2 and TRBV6-3, so those segments were excluded. A further reported finding was that TCR beta sequences accurately predicted the HLA-A and HLA-B alleles for most subjects in the first cohort. An association between a missense DCLRE1C variant and V-gene and J-gene trimming of TCR beta chains was found in a later genetic analysis and replicated in an independent cohort. A group of highly shared sequence variants was considered likely to be a technical artifact of the sequencing pipeline. Specific HLA alleles were associated with 15,000 to 20,000 TCR beta sequences at a false discovery rate of 0.05 in a later analysis.

The germline V gene specifies SNHLY as CDR1 and FYNNEI as CDR2. Counted from cysteine to phenylalanine, this CDR3 has 13 amino acids. Here the CDR3 DNA is all that survives: 39 bases in frame from base 1. Trimming removed 11 bases from V and 0 bases from J, leaving 14 bases between the germline ends. Libraries were prepared through the immunoSEQ multiplex PCR assay. For the multiplex PCR, a mixture combining 60 forward primers for TCR Vbeta segments and 13 reverse primers for TCR Jbeta segments was used. The CDR3 region of rearranged TCR beta genes was amplified from genomic DNA with a multiplex PCR assay. The amplified TCR beta libraries were sequenced on the Illumina HiSeq System as 87-base-pair reads. On the study's bioinformatics: Across the 700 or so repertoires, a later analysis counted 60 million to 90 million unique TCR beta chains, approximately 10 million of which were shared by at least two donors. To remove PCR and sequencing errors, raw reads were error-corrected and collapsed into unique sequences using a nearest-neighbor algorithm that merged closely related sequences. CDR3 sequences were aligned to IMGT reference sequences to assign V, D and J gene segments. Each retained sequence needed at least a six-nucleotide match to both a V gene segment and a J gene segment. A rearrangement was called productive if the CDR3 had no stop codons and remained in frame with V and J, and every other rearrangement was called non-productive. Following IMGT convention, CDR3 was defined as the stretch from the second conserved V-encoded cysteine to the conserved J-encoded phenylalanine. The earlier analysis of about 590 of the donors excluded sequences that lacked an unambiguous match to a single V gene segment. An earlier analysis of some 500 of the donors classified V segments as functional when productive rearrangements were above 56.7% and as segregating when the standard deviation between donors was above 5%. To diagnose cytomegalovirus status from the catalog of TCR beta chain sequences, a statistical classification framework was built. In a later analysis, TCR nucleotide sequences were compared against IMGT/GENE-DB human TR gene sequences so that V and J genes could be assigned. In a later analysis, CDR3 sequences and most-parsimonious VDJ recombination scenarios were assigned using the TCRdist pipeline. A later analysis defined each TCR beta chain by its CDR3 amino acid sequence plus V-gene family, and excluded reads lacking a unique V-gene family. In a later analysis, some 600 highly shared, low-generation-probability nucleotide sequences were removed to address suspected cross-contamination and a sequencing artifact. In a later analysis, a clonal expansion index for each public chain was calculated from normalized within-repertoire ranks of inferred template counts. Generation probabilities in a later analysis came from a VDJ recombination model fitted to out-of-frame rearrangements, and those results were checked against IGoR. A later analysis scored TCR-TCR, TCR-HLA and TCR-CMV co-occurrence with hypergeometric tests, applying a repertoire-size bias correction to TCR pairs. To estimate false discovery rates, a later analysis permuted the HLA or CMV assignments 20 times. In a later analysis, co-occurring TCRs were grouped using DBSCAN, and TCRdist sequence similarity was added for clustering within HLA-allele-positive subsets. Repertoires with fewer than 30,000 or more than 120,000 public chains were left out of co-occurrence clustering, as were a few repertoires with anomalous nucleotide sharing. The immuneACCESS repertoire file appears here via TCRdb, limited to in-frame rearrangements. These files lack a portion of the clones; in checked studies, under half of the deficit traces to unresolved V genes, and the cause of the others is not known. V and J calls and clone size are as listed in that table; D and trimming were resolved from the DNA. This sample has 120,000 or so clones in its table, and around 83% of those were observed once. The ten largest account for 0.85% to 1.3% of the sample.

The cohort consisted of some 730 healthy bone marrow donors. All cohort members were sampled while nominally healthy, although unrecorded immune exposures were likely present. CMV serostatus was positive for more than 250 and negative for about 50% of the roughly 700 cohort members, and was not recorded for this donor. A peripheral blood sample was provided by each donor, and peripheral blood mononuclear cells were used for TCR beta sequencing. Genomic DNA extraction from the blood cell samples was performed with the Qiagen DNeasy Blood Extraction Kit. In the case of this clone: The antigen this receptor binds is unknown. The input lacks base qualities; no much larger clone sits a single base away.

This TCR was recovered from a human donor in good health. The sequence links TRBV2 to TRBJ2-7; TRBD2 is a possible D gene, resting on 6 matching bases. Specimen: PBMCs. CDR3 sequence: CAWWDLSSYEQYF. The nucleotides are TGTGCCTGGTGGGACTTAAGCTCCTACGAGCAGTACTTC.